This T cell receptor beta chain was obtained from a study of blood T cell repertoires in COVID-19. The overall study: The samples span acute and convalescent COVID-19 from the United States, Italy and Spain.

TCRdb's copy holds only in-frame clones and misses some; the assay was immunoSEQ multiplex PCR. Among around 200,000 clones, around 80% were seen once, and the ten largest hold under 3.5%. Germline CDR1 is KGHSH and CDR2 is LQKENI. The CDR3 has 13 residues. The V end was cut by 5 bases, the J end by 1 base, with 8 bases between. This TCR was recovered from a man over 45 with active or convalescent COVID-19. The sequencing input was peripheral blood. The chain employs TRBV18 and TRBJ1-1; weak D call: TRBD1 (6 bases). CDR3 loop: CASSSDRNTEAFF. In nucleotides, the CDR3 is TGTGCCAGCTCATCGGACAGGAACACTGAAGCTTTCTTT.